Shown below are 4 T cell receptor beta chains from a single sample sequenced in a study of long-term antiretroviral therapy in people with HIV. immunoSEQ v3.0 was run at survey level. Some clones are missing from TCRdb's copy, which holds only in-frame ones; the method was immunoSEQ multiplex PCR. Of fewer than 25,000 clones in the sample, around 85% were seen once. The specimen was unsorted PBMCs, collected 1.2 years after starting antiretroviral therapy. All receptors derive from a man aged 45-65 years with HIV.

The chain links TRBV2 to TRBJ2-7; D could derive from TRBD1 or TRBD2 (5 bases each). V was shortened by 6 bases and J by 6 bases, with 9 bases between the two germline ends. Germline V lookup: CDR1 SNHLY, CDR2 FYNNEI. The CDR3 runs 11 residues. CDR3 sequence reads: CASRGAGEQYF. In DNA, the CDR3 is TGTGCCAGCAGAGGGGCGGGCGAGCAGTACTTC.

J is TRBJ2-7 and V is TRBV5-1; maybe TRBD2 (5 bases). CDR3 size: 14 residues. In germline, CDR1 is SGHRS, CDR2 YFSETQ. V lost 4 bases, J lost 1 base, and 12 bases lay in between. The CDR3 nucleotides read TGCGCCAGCAGCCCGGTTTCGGGATCCTACGAGCAGTACTTC. It translates to CASSPVSGSYEQYF.

The chain has TRBV19 and TRBJ1-3; D perhaps matches TRBD1 (5 bases). The CDR3 consists of 15 residues. Trimming left V 6 bases short and J 4 bases short, with 16 bases between. Germline V gives CDR1 LNHDA, CDR2 SQIVND (reference sequence). The CDR3 DNA reads as TGTGCCAGTAGGCCAGGGATGGGTTCGGGAAACACCATATATTTT. Its translation is CASRPGMGSGNTIYF.

There are a few counts of this clone. V and J are TRBV7-6 and TRBJ1-2; the D gene is possibly TRBD1 (5 bases). Germline V CDR1 and CDR2: SGHVS, FNYEAQ. The CDR3 sequence is 16 residues long. V was pared by 5 bases and J by 4 bases, with 20 bases between. The chain's CDR3 is CASSTLSGGGSYGYTF. The DNA of the CDR3 is TGTGCCAGCAGCACACTCTCCGGCGGGGGTAGCTATGGCTACACCTTC.